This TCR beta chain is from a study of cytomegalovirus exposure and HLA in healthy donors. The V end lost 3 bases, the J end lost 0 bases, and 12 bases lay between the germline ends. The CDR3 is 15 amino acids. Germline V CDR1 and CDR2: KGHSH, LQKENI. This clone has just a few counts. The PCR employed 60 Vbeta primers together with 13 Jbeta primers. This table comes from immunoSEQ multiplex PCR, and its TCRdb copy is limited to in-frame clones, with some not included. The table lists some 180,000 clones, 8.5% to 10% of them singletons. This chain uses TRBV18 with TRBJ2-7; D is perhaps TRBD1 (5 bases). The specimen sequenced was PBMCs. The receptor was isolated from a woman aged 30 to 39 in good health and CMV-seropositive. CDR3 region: CASSPEAGLSYEQYF. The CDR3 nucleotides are TGTGCCAGCTCACCTGAGGCAGGGCTCTCCTACGAGCAGTACTTC.